What follows are 16 T cell receptor beta chains derived from one specimen sequenced in a study of PD-L1 blockade in urothelial cancer. This table comes from immunoSEQ multiplex PCR, and its TCRdb copy is limited to in-frame clones, with some not included. Among roughly 43,000 clones listed, more than 65% were seen once. Source: PBMCs, taken around atezolizumab (anti-PD-L1) treatment. The receptors were gathered from a man between 65 and 79 years old with urothelial cancer.

This clone was seen more than once but under ten times. The chain uses TRBV28 and TRBJ1-4; perhaps TRBD1 as D (5 bases). The CDR3 contains 14 residues. Deletions cut 7 bases from V and 4 bases from J, with 13 bases between. Germline CDR1 and CDR2: MDHEN and SYDVKM. The CDR3 coding sequence is TGTGCCAGCAACACAGCAGGGCATAATGAAAAACTGTTTTTT. This encodes CASNTAGHNEKLFF.

The chain uses TRBV7-2 and TRBJ2-3, with 8 nucleotides matching TRBD1. Germline V gives CDR1 SGHTA, CDR2 FQGNSA. The CDR3 sequence is 14 residues long. V was pared by 4 bases and J by 4 bases, with 4 bases of the junction left unmatched. This chain's CDR3 is CASSSGQGPDTQYF. The CDR3 nucleotides read TGTGCCAGCAGCTCTGGACAGGGCCCAGATACGCAGTATTTT.

The chain couples TRBV5-1 to TRBJ1-1; 7 bases map to TRBD1. There are 16 residues in the CDR3. Germline V gene sequence: CDR1 SGHRS, CDR2 YFSETQ. Trimming took 4 bases from V and 1 from J; bases not matched to a gene: 10. CDR3 nucleotides: TGCGCCAGCAGCCGAGACAGGGTAACTCGGAACACTGAAGCTTTCTTT. Residues: CASSRDRVTRNTEAFF.

The chain combines TRBV11-3 with TRBJ2-5, with D unresolved. The CDR3 consists of 12 residues. CDR1 is SGHNT and CDR2 is YENEEA in the germline V gene. The V end was cut by 2 bases, the J end by 5 bases, with 6 bases between. CDR3 protein: CASSLKRETQYF. As DNA, the CDR3 is TGTGCCAGCAGCTTAAAACGGGAGACCCAGTACTTC.

The chain links TRBV11-2 to TRBJ2-5; tentative D call: TRBD1 (6 bases). V was shortened by 1 base and J by 5 bases, with 11 bases between the two germline ends. This CDR3 is 14 amino acids long. Germline V gives CDR1 SGHAT, CDR2 FQNNGV. The CDR3 coding sequence is TGTGCCAGCAGCTTAGGGGGCCAGGGGGAGACCCAGTACTTC. Its protein product is CASSLGGQGETQYF.

The chain is built from TRBV2 and TRBJ2-3, with 10 bases lining up with TRBD1. The junction had 1 base not matched to a gene; V was cut back by 9 bases and J by 4 bases. The length of the CDR3 is 12 residues. The germline CDR1 and CDR2 sequences are SNHLY and FYNNEI. The CDR3 sequence: CARGTGADTQYF. For the CDR3, the DNA is TGTGCCAGAGGGACAGGGGCAGATACGCAGTATTTT.

The J gene is TRBJ2-3, the V gene TRBV7-2; possible D gene TRBD2, 5 bases. Germline V gene lookup returns CDR1 SGHTA and CDR2 FQGNSA. The ends were cut back, 5 bases at V and 2 bases at J, with 11 bases in the middle. CDR3 length: 14 amino acids. The CDR3 protein is CASSPGRNTDTQYF. The CDR3 DNA is TGTGCCAGCAGCCCGGGGAGAAACACAGATACGCAGTATTTT. Full variable domain (missing parts from reference TRBV7-2 and TRBJ2-3): GAGVSQSPSNKVTEKGKDVELRCDPISGHTALYWYRQSLGQGLEFLIYFQGNSAPDKSGLPSDRFSAERTGGSVSTLTIQRTQQEDSAVYLCASSPGRNTDTQYFGPGTRLTVL.

A single count supports this clone. The J gene is TRBJ2-5, the V gene TRBV11-2, with D tentatively TRBD2 (5 bases). CDR3 size: 13 residues. In germline, CDR1 is SGHAT, CDR2 FQNNGV. V was cut by 1 base and J by 5 bases, with 8 bases left in between. Here the CDR3 DNA reads TGTGCCAGCAGCTTAGGAGGGAAGGAGACCCAGTACTTC. Its protein is CASSLGGKETQYF.

The CDR3 region is CASSRIANEQFF. CDR3 DNA: TGTGCCAGCAGTCGAATAGCAAATGAGCAGTTCTTC. J is TRBJ2-1 and V is TRBV27; the D is unclear. The V gene lost 5 bases and the J gene lost 7 bases, with 9 bases spanning the gap. CDR1 is MNHEY and CDR2 is SMNVEV in the germline V gene (reference sequence). This CDR3 has 12 amino acids.

CDR3 sequence (DNA): TGCGCCAGCAGCCGGGACAGGGTCTACGAGCAGTACTTC. Protein: CASSRDRVYEQYF. This rearrangement joins TRBV4-3 to TRBJ2-7; 9 positions agree with TRBD1. This CDR3 region has 13 residues. Unmatched junction bases numbered 1, after V lost 4 bases and J lost 3 bases. Germline loops: CDR1 LGHNA, CDR2 YSLEER.

The chain carries TRBV10-1 and TRBJ2-1; D may be TRBD2 (5 bases). V was pared by 2 bases and J by 7 bases, with 12 bases between. The length of the CDR3 is 14 residues. CDR1 WNHNN and CDR2 SYGVQD come from the germline V gene (reference sequence). CDR3 amino acids: CASSEMDFPNEQFF. In DNA, the CDR3 is TGCGCCAGCAGTGAGATGGACTTTCCTAATGAGCAGTTCTTC.

The chain joins TRBV29-1 to TRBJ2-3, with 7 bases that match TRBD2. CDR3 length: 13 amino acids. Germline CDR1 reads SQVTM; CDR2 reads ANQGSEA. The trim removed 6 bases at V and 5 bases at J, leaving 8 bases unmatched. CDR3 amino acids: CSVHGGEEDTQYF. The DNA for the CDR3 is TGCAGCGTCCATGGGGGGGAAGAAGATACGCAGTATTTT.

The chain is built from TRBV19 and TRBJ2-6, with D possibly TRBD1 on 6 matching bases. The V and J ends lost 2 bases and 0 bases respectively, with 23 bases between them. Germline V gene sequence: CDR1 LNHDA, CDR2 SQIVND (reference sequence). CDR3 length equals 21 residues. As DNA, the CDR3 is TGTGCCAGTAGTATATCTGGGGGCTCCTTCTATATTAGCTCTGGGGCCAACGTCCTGACTTTC. Translating it yields CASSISGGSFYISSGANVLTF.

The rearrangement uses TRBV11-2 and TRBJ1-3; D gene uncertain. The CDR3 totals 13 residues. Between the trimmed V and J ends, which lost 6 bases and 2 bases, there was a span of 8 bases. Per the germline V gene, CDR1 is SGHAT and CDR2 is FQNNGV. The CDR3, as DNA: TGTGCCAGCAGGTGGCCCCCTGGAAACACCATATATTTT. This translates into CASRWPPGNTIYF.

This clone occurred once. The CDR3 here is CASSLGGTPDGYTF. Here the CDR3 DNA reads TGTGCCAGCAGCTTAGGGGGGACTCCAGACGGCTACACCTTC. The chain uses TRBV7-9 and TRBJ1-2; D possibly corresponds to TRBD1 (5 bases). V was cut by 1 base and J by 8 bases, with 14 bases left in between. Germline loops: CDR1 SEHNR, CDR2 FQNEAQ (reference sequence). The CDR3 consists of 14 residues.

This clone was seen a handful of times. The chain recombines TRBV9 with TRBJ1-1, with 7 nucleotides matching TRBD1. The V and J ends lost 4 bases and 1 base, in that order; junction bases with no gene match: 4. The V gene's germline CDR1 is SGDLS and CDR2 YYNGEE. The CDR3 is made up of 14 amino acids. This CDR3 reads CASSLGTANTEAFF. The CDR3 DNA reads TGTGCCAGCAGCCTGGGGACAGCGAACACTGAAGCTTTCTTT.